One sample yielded the 28 T cell receptor beta chains listed below, sequenced in a study of blood T cell repertoires in COVID-19. The method was immunoSEQ multiplex PCR; TCRdb's version includes in-frame clones alone and lacks a portion of them. The sample lists some 110,000 clones; roughly nine tenths were seen once. What was sequenced was peripheral blood. These receptors came from a man aged 65 to 85 who had recovered from COVID-19.

The count of this clone is one. The chain combines TRBV5-1 with TRBJ2-7; TRBD1 matches at 7 bases. This CDR3 comprises 14 residues. V dropped 5 bases and J dropped 3; count of bases not matched to a gene: 8. Germline V gives CDR1 SGHRS, CDR2 YFSETQ. CDR3 sequence reads: CASSNTGVNYEQYF. The CDR3 DNA sequence: TGCGCCAGCAGTAACACAGGGGTAAACTACGAGCAGTACTTC.

The genes are TRBV29-1 and TRBJ2-1; 10 bases match TRBD2. V dropped 6 bases and J dropped 7; count of bases not matched to a gene: 9. Germline V gene lookup returns CDR1 SQVTM and CDR2 ANQGSEA. The length of the CDR3 is 14 residues. CDR3 sequence reads: CSVRSLAGYNEQFF. CDR3 DNA sequence: TGCAGCGTCCGTTCACTAGCGGGATATAATGAGCAGTTCTTC.

J is TRBJ1-2 and V is TRBV3-1 (or the pseudogene TRBV3-2); D is uncertain. Germline lookup yields CDR1 LGHDT and CDR2 YNNKEL (reference sequence). Trimming removed 3 bases from V and 10 bases from J, with 12 bases in between. This CDR3 is 12 amino acids long. The CDR3 DNA reads TGTGCCAGCAGCCATCAATACTCCGACTACACCTTC. This encodes CASSHQYSDYTF.

V and J are TRBV19 and TRBJ2-3; 9 bases line up with TRBD2. Germline V lookup: CDR1 LNHDA, CDR2 SQIVND (reference sequence). The CDR3 is made up of 17 amino acids. Trimming took 3 bases from V and 7 from J; bases not matched to a gene: 14. This chain's CDR3 is CASSIQRSGTSIHTQYF. The CDR3 region has the DNA TGTGCCAGTAGTATCCAAAGATCCGGGACTAGCATACATACGCAGTATTTT.

This clone was seen a single time. The rearrangement links TRBV6-5 to TRBJ2-5; 7 nucleotides align to TRBD1. CDR1 MNHEY and CDR2 SVGAGI come from the germline V gene. With 6 bases clipped from V and 2 bases from J, the junction kept 6 bases outside the gene matches. This CDR3 spans 14 amino acids. CDR3 in amino acids: CASSKGQIQETQYF. In DNA form, the CDR3 reads TGTGCCAGCAGCAAGGGACAGATACAAGAGACCCAGTACTTC.

V and J are TRBV5-6 and TRBJ2-3; D may be TRBD1 (6 bases). V lost 4 bases and J lost 1, with 22 bases in between. The CDR3 length is 18 residues. CDR1 is SGHDT and CDR2 is YYEEEE in the germline V gene. DNA for the CDR3: TGTGCCAGCAGCGTGGGACATCTACTCCCCCAAGGCACAGATACGCAGTATTTT. Translated, it gives CASSVGHLLPQGTDTQYF.

This sequence joins TRBV19 and TRBJ1-1; D gene unclear. CDR1 is LNHDA, CDR2 SQIVND, per germline (reference sequence). With 5 bases removed from V and 1 base from J, the gap between germline ends came to 11 bases. This CDR3 is built from 14 residues. The CDR3 coding sequence is TGTGCCAGTAGTCCTACAGCCACGAACACTGAAGCTTTCTTT. Protein: CASSPTATNTEAFF.

V usage is TRBV10-3 and J usage is TRBJ2-2; D unclear. CDR1 is ENHRY and CDR2 is SYGVKD in the germline V gene. The V and J ends lost 4 bases and 3 bases respectively, with 6 bases between them. The CDR3 is made up of 13 amino acids. The CDR3 DNA reads as TGTGCCATCAGTGGGAGAGACACCGGGGAGCTGTTTTTT. Translation: CAISGRDTGELFF.

This clone was picked up one time. V is TRBV9 and J is TRBJ2-5, with 7 bases matching TRBD1. V was clipped by 6 bases and J by 1 base; unmatched bases: 3. CDR1 and CDR2 (germline): SGDLS, YYNGEE. This CDR3 spans 13 amino acids. Here the CDR3 reads CASTRDSQETQYF. DNA of the CDR3: TGTGCCAGCACCCGGGACAGCCAAGAGACCCAGTACTTC.

The CDR3 loop is CASSYPAGEGHEKLFF. The CDR3 region has the DNA TGTGCCAGCAGTTACCCCGCGGGGGAGGGTCATGAAAAACTGTTTTTT. The chain uses TRBV6-6 and TRBJ1-4; TRBD1 might be the D (5 bases). This CDR3 has 16 residues. CDR1 and CDR2 from the germline V gene are MNHNY and SVGAGI (reference sequence). With 2 bases removed from V and 6 bases from J, the gap between germline ends came to 16 bases.

V and J are TRBV28 and TRBJ2-2; D uncertain. CDR3 length: 13 amino acids. The V end lost 3 bases, the J end lost 1 base, and 3 bases lay between the germline ends. CDR1 is MDHEN, CDR2 SYDVKM, per germline. As DNA, the CDR3 is TGTGCCAGCAGTTTTATGAACACCGGGGAGCTGTTTTTT. It translates to CASSFMNTGELFF.

The chain employs TRBV11-2 and TRBJ2-7, with 9 bases matching TRBD2. The germline CDR1 and CDR2 sequences are SGHAT and FQNNGV. Losses at the gene ends were 0 bases for V and 4 bases for J; bases not matched to a gene: 7. CDR3 size: 16 residues. As DNA, the CDR3 is TGTGCCAGCAGCTTAGATCCTAGCGGGGAAAGGTACGAGCAGTACTTC. Amino acid sequence: CASSLDPSGERYEQYF.

V gene TRBV10-3 combines with J gene TRBJ1-6, with unresolved D. V was cut by 8 bases and J by 3 bases, with 14 bases left in between. The CDR3 length is 15 residues. CDR1 ENHRY and CDR2 SYGVKD come from the germline V gene. The CDR3 sequence is CAIAEDEGYNSPLHF. The DNA of the CDR3 is TGTGCCATCGCTGAAGATGAGGGCTATAATTCACCCCTCCACTTT.

The chain is built from TRBV7-3 and TRBJ2-4; D might be TRBD1 (6 bases). The CDR3 is 18 amino acids. From germline, CDR1 is SGHTA and CDR2 FQGTGA. Between the trimmed V and J ends, which lost 9 bases and 0 bases, there was a span of 24 bases. CDR3 sequence (DNA): TGTGCCAGTCACTTGGGGGCAGGGGCAACACTAGCCAAAAACATTCAGTACTTC. It is translated as CASHLGAGATLAKNIQYF. Supplemented by reference TRBV7-3 and TRBJ2-4, the full variable domain reads GAGVSQTPSNKVTEKGKYVELRCDPISGHTALYWYRQSLGQGPEFLIYFQGTGAADDSGLPNDRFFAVRPEGSVSTLKIQRTERGDSAVYLCASHLGAGATLAKNIQYFGAGTRLSVL.

The rearrangement joins TRBV18 to TRBJ1-6; no clear D gene. V lost 3 bases, J lost 9 bases, and 15 bases lay in between. Germline V gene sequence: CDR1 KGHSH, CDR2 LQKENI. CDR3 length equals 15 residues. DNA for the CDR3: TGTGCCAGCTCACCCTCGGCGGGGTGGGGTTCACCCCTCCACTTT. Protein product: CASSPSAGWGSPLHF. Complete variable domain (other parts from reference TRBV18 and TRBJ1-6): NAGVMQNPRHLVRRRGQEARLRCSPMKGHSHVYWYRQLPEEGLKFMVYLQKENIIDESGMPKERFSAEFPKEGPSILRIQQVVRGDSAAYFCASSPSAGWGSPLHFGNGTRLTVT.

J is TRBJ2-5 and V is TRBV20-1; maybe TRBD2 (6 bases). Trimming removed 3 bases at V and 4 bases at J, with 9 bases between. Germline V lookup: CDR1 DFQATT, CDR2 SNEGSKA (reference sequence). The CDR3 has 12 residues. This CDR3 reads CSASRGGETQYF. The CDR3 region has the DNA TGCAGTGCTAGTAGGGGAGGAGAGACCCAGTACTTC.

This rearrangement joins TRBV2 to TRBJ1-1, with D possibly TRBD1 on 5 matching bases. Germline loops: CDR1 SNHLY, CDR2 FYNNEI. The CDR3 has 8 amino acids. V lost 11 bases to trimming and J lost 11 bases, with 9 bases between them. The CDR3 here is CAGARAFF. CDR3 bases: TGTGCCGGGGCGCGCGCTTTCTTT.

J is TRBJ2-5 and V is TRBV5-1; tentatively, D is TRBD1 (6 bases). The length of the CDR3 is 13 residues. CDR1 SGHRS and CDR2 YFSETQ come from the germline V gene. Trimming removed 4 bases at V and 7 bases at J, with 14 bases between. The CDR3 nucleotides are TGCGCCAGCAGCGCTAACAGGGTAGGGACCCAGTACTTC. Protein sequence: CASSANRVGTQYF.

The chain uses TRBV5-1 and TRBJ1-4; TRBD1 matches at 9 bases. Germline V CDR1 and CDR2: SGHRS, YFSETQ. V dropped 1 base and J dropped 8; count of bases not matched to a gene: 9. The CDR3 extends over 16 amino acids. CDR3 loop: CASSLSLGQGSEKLFF. CDR3 nucleotide sequence: TGCGCCAGCAGCTTGTCCTTGGGACAGGGCAGCGAAAAACTGTTTTTT.

The J gene is TRBJ1-2, the V gene TRBV9; D remains unclear. Germline V gene lookup returns CDR1 SGDLS and CDR2 YYNGEE. The V end lost 0 bases, the J end lost 2 bases, and 5 bases lay between the germline ends. This CDR3 is 13 amino acids long. In nucleotides, the CDR3 is TGTGCCAGCAGCGTAGACAGAAACTATGGCTACACCTTC. Translating gives CASSVDRNYGYTF.

This rearrangement joins TRBV5-1 to TRBJ1-2; 10 nucleotides align to TRBD1. The CDR3 runs 14 residues. J lost 3 bases, V lost 4 bases, and 3 bases had no gene match. The germline CDR1 and CDR2 sequences are SGHRS and YFSETQ. The CDR3 DNA reads TGCGCCAGCAGCGGACAGGGGGGTGACTATGGCTACACCTTC. It encodes CASSGQGGDYGYTF. Full variable domain (outside the CDR3, taken from reference TRBV5-1 and TRBJ1-2): KAGVTQTPRYLIKTRGQQVTLSCSPISGHRSVSWYQQTPGQGLQFLFEYFSETQRNKGNFPGRFSGRQFSNSRSEMNVSTLELGDSALYLCASSGQGGDYGYTFGSGTRLTVV.

V is TRBV2 and J is TRBJ2-3; D remains ambiguous. This CDR3 spans 11 amino acids. Germline V CDR1 and CDR2: SNHLY, FYNNEI. V lost 4 bases to trimming and J lost 4 bases, with 3 bases between them. In DNA, the CDR3 is TGTGCCAGCAGTGTATCAGATACGCAGTATTTT. Amino acid sequence: CASSVSDTQYF.

The V gene is TRBV5-1, the J gene TRBJ1-4; TRBD1 matches 9 bases. CDR3 length equals 16 residues. Germline V gene sequence: CDR1 SGHRS, CDR2 YFSETQ. The V segment lost 4 bases and the J segment 0 bases; nucleotides outside the gene matches: 4. CDR3 in amino acids: CASSGRQGATNEKLFF. The CDR3 DNA reads TGCGCCAGCAGCGGGCGACAGGGGGCAACTAATGAAAAACTGTTTTTT.

This chain uses TRBV19 with TRBJ2-7; 8 bases are shared with TRBD2. V shed 10 bases and J 0 bases; nucleotides not matched to a gene: 17. Per the germline V gene, CDR1 is LNHDA and CDR2 is SQIVND (reference sequence). The length of the CDR3 is 17 residues. Here the CDR3 reads CATSSGGLLFSSYEQYF. The CDR3 nucleotides are TGTGCCACTTCCAGCGGGGGCCTCCTATTCAGCTCCTACGAGCAGTACTTC.

The V and J genes are TRBV5-4 and TRBJ1-2, with TRBD1 matching 7 bases. This CDR3 spans 16 amino acids. CDR1 SGHNT and CDR2 YYREEE come from the germline V gene (reference sequence). Losses at the gene ends were 4 bases for V and 1 base for J; bases not matched to a gene: 10. As DNA, the CDR3 is TGTGCCAGCAGCCCGGGAGGGACAGACATTAACTATGGCTACACCTTC. It yields the protein CASSPGGTDINYGYTF.

J is TRBJ2-3 and V is TRBV4-1, with TRBD2 matching 11 bases. V shed 0 bases, J shed 4 bases, and the junction held 3 bases outside the gene matches. CDR1 MGHRA and CDR2 YSYEKL come from the germline V gene. CDR3 length equals 16 residues. CDR3 loop: CASSQDLAGGADTQYF. The CDR3 DNA is TGCGCCAGCAGCCAAGATCTAGCGGGAGGCGCAGATACGCAGTATTTT.

The V gene is TRBV3-1 (or the pseudogene TRBV3-2), the J gene TRBJ2-3, with a possible D match to TRBD2 (5 bases). Trimming cost V 3 bases and J 4 bases, with 5 bases left between them. CDR3 size: 12 residues. Germline V lookup: CDR1 LGHDT, CDR2 YNNKEL (reference sequence). The CDR3 sequence is CASSHGADTQYF. The CDR3 nucleotides read TGTGCCAGCAGCCACGGGGCAGATACGCAGTATTTT.

The CDR3 here is CASTPLKAGEIYNEQFF. The DNA for the CDR3 is TGTGCCAGCACCCCTCTTAAAGCGGGGGAAATCTACAATGAGCAGTTCTTC. The V gene is TRBV7-3, the J gene TRBJ2-1; TRBD2 aligns across 8 bases. The length of the CDR3 is 17 residues. The V segment lost 7 bases and the J segment 3 bases; nucleotides outside the gene matches: 14. Germline assignment: CDR1 SGHTA and CDR2 FQGTGA.